These 25 T cell receptor beta chains were sequenced from one sample in a study of shared clonotypes between healthy human individuals. Here immunoSEQ multiplex PCR was the method, and the copy in TCRdb shows in-frame clones only, minus some. The table lists 300,000 to 350,000 clones, roughly 70% of them singletons, with over 9.5% in the top ten. Sequencing was performed on memory CD4+ T cells sorted from blood. Subset defined: CD45RA-negative fraction. These receptors came from a man in his thirties or forties in good health.

CDR3 sequence reads: CASSFGGIEKLFF. CDR3 sequence (DNA): TGTGCCAGCAGTTTTGGAGGGATTGAAAAACTGTTTTTT. The genes are TRBV27 and TRBJ1-4; D remains unclear. CDR3 length equals 13 residues. The germline V and J ends were trimmed by 3 bases and 7 bases, with 9 bases remaining between them. CDR1 and CDR2 (germline): MNHEY, SMNVEV (reference sequence).

The chain joins TRBV2 to TRBJ2-1, with 8 bases identical to TRBD1. Germline CDR1 SNHLY, CDR2 FYNNEI. V was pared by 5 bases and J by 6 bases, with 9 bases of the junction left unmatched. CDR3 length: 15 residues. CDR3 loop: CASSPTGANSNEQFF. CDR3 DNA sequence: TGTGCCAGCAGTCCGACAGGGGCGAATAGCAATGAGCAGTTCTTC.

The chain uses TRBV5-1 and TRBJ2-2; D not resolved. Germline V CDR1 and CDR2: SGHRS, YFSETQ. The CDR3 is 16 amino acids. Trimming removed 3 bases from V and 0 bases from J, with 12 bases in between. CDR3 sequence: CASSSSGPSNTGELFF. CDR3 bases: TGCGCCAGCAGCTCATCAGGACCCTCGAACACCGGGGAGCTGTTTTTT.

This chain uses TRBV29-1 with TRBJ2-1; 9 nucleotides agree with TRBD2. From germline, CDR1 is SQVTM and CDR2 ANQGSEA. There are 12 residues in the CDR3. DNA for the CDR3: TGCAGTAGCGGGAGCTCCTACAATGAGCAGTTCTTC. It codes for CSSGSSYNEQFF.

The genes are TRBV6-1 and TRBJ2-7, with TRBD2 as a possible D gene (5 bases). Germline lookup yields CDR1 MNHNS and CDR2 SASEGT. CDR3 length equals 16 residues. Deletions cut 0 bases from V and 4 bases from J, with 16 bases between. The CDR3 reads CASSEAGPGDDYEQYF. CDR3 sequence (DNA): TGTGCCAGCAGTGAAGCAGGACCCGGGGATGATTACGAGCAGTACTTC.

This clone was seen a few times. V and J are TRBV7-9 and TRBJ2-2, with 10 bases that match TRBD2. Germline V gene sequence: CDR1 SEHNR, CDR2 FQNEAQ (reference sequence). The V and J ends lost 5 bases and 0 bases, in that order; junction bases with no gene match: 6. The CDR3 runs to 17 residues. In nucleotides, the CDR3 is TGTGCCAGCAGCACAGGGACTAGCGAAACGAACACCGGGGAGCTGTTTTTT. Its protein is CASSTGTSETNTGELFF.

This clone was counted between two and nine times. This chain connects TRBV9 to TRBJ1-1, with D perhaps TRBD1 (5 bases). The germline V gene encodes CDR1 SGDLS and CDR2 YYNGEE. With 3 bases removed from V and 1 base from J, the gap between germline ends came to 10 bases. CDR3 length equals 14 residues. The CDR3 spells CASSGDGWNTEAFF. For the CDR3, the DNA is TGTGCCAGCAGCGGGGACGGCTGGAACACTGAAGCTTTCTTT. The full variable domain, rest sourced from reference TRBV9 and TRBJ1-1, is DSGVTQTPKHLITATGQRVTLRCSPRSGDLSVYWYQQSLDQGLQFLIQYYNGEERAKGNILERFSAQQFPDLHSELNLSSLELGDSALYFCASSGDGWNTEAFFGQGTRLTVV.

This clone was found a few times. The rearrangement joins TRBV2 to TRBJ2-4, with D unclear. Germline CDR1 and CDR2: SNHLY and FYNNEI. Trimming cost V 8 bases and J 6 bases, with 11 bases left between them. CDR3 size: 12 residues. Here the CDR3 reads CASSVRLNIQYF. CDR3 coding DNA: TGTGCCAGCTCAGTCCGTCTAAACATTCAGTACTTC.

The sample holds a few counts of this clone. The identical CDR3 is also encoded by other nucleotide sequences in the sample. This chain joins TRBV5-1 and TRBJ1-1; D gene uncertain. Germline CDR1 is SGHRS and CDR2 is YFSETQ. Between the trimmed V and J ends, which lost 2 bases and 0 bases, there was a span of 8 bases. The CDR3 extends over 14 amino acids. The CDR3, as DNA: TGCGCCAGCAGCTTAGACCGTGTGAACACTGAAGCTTTCTTT. Protein sequence: CASSLDRVNTEAFF. Full variable domain (remainder filled in from reference TRBV5-1 and TRBJ1-1): KAGVTQTPRYLIKTRGQQVTLSCSPISGHRSVSWYQQTPGQGLQFLFEYFSETQRNKGNFPGRFSGRQFSNSRSEMNVSTLELGDSALYLCASSLDRVNTEAFFGQGTRLTVV.

This clone is a singleton in its sample. This chain connects TRBV7-9 to TRBJ2-2, with TRBD2 matching 8 bases. The CDR3 contains 15 residues. J was trimmed by 5 bases and V by 1 base; bases with no gene match: 3. Germline V gene sequence: CDR1 SEHNR, CDR2 FQNEAQ (reference sequence). The CDR3 loop reads CASSLGIAGTGELFF. The CDR3, as DNA: TGTGCCAGCAGCTTAGGAATAGCGGGAACCGGGGAGCTGTTTTTT.

This rearrangement joins TRBV5-6 to TRBJ2-1, with 7 bases identical to TRBD2. Germline V CDR1 and CDR2: SGHDT, YYEEEE. The CDR3 has 15 residues. Trimming took 4 bases from V and 7 from J; bases not matched to a gene: 11. The CDR3 bases are TGTGCCAGCAGCCCCGTGGGAGGGAGTGGGAATGAGCAGTTCTTC. Translating gives CASSPVGGSGNEQFF.

This chain connects TRBV6-5 to TRBJ2-1, with D possibly TRBD2 on 5 matching bases. Trimming pared 6 bases from V and 6 bases from J, leaving 15 bases between. CDR1 and CDR2 from the germline V gene are MNHEY and SVGAGI. This CDR3 is 14 amino acids long. For the CDR3, the DNA is TGTGCCAGCAGCCAAAGACTGAGCGGCAATGAGCAGTTCTTC. Residues: CASSQRLSGNEQFF.

The chain employs TRBV6-4 and TRBJ1-1; TRBD1 aligns across 8 bases. Germline-derived CDR1 and CDR2 are MRHNA and SNTAGT. V shed 8 bases and J 4 bases; nucleotides not matched to a gene: 12. The CDR3 sequence is 15 residues long. CDR3 DNA sequence: TGTGCCAGCCCTGTGTTGATGGACAGGGTCACTGAAGCTTTCTTT. This sequence encodes CASPVLMDRVTEAFF.

The rearrangement links TRBV15 to TRBJ1-5, with 10 bases matching TRBD1. CDR1 and CDR2 from the germline V gene are LNHNV and YYDKDF (reference sequence). The V and J ends lost 2 bases and 7 bases, in that order; junction bases with no gene match: 11. The CDR3 is 17 amino acids. The CDR3: CATSRKTTGTGVQPQHF. As DNA, the CDR3 is TGTGCCACCAGCAGAAAAACAACCGGGACAGGGGTCCAGCCCCAGCATTTT.

The chain combines TRBV18 with TRBJ2-1, with TRBD1 as a possible D gene (5 bases). The CDR3 spans 15 residues. Germline CDR1 KGHSH, CDR2 LQKENI. V was shortened by 3 bases and J by 4 bases, with 13 bases between the two germline ends. CDR3 DNA sequence: TGTGCCAGCTCACCTGGCCTAGGGGTGTACAATGAGCAGTTCTTC. The encoded protein is CASSPGLGVYNEQFF.

This clone has just one count. The chain uses TRBV18 and TRBJ2-1; D may be TRBD2 (6 bases). V shed 6 bases and J shed 4 bases, with 16 bases lying between them. The CDR3 is 15 residues long. CDR1 is KGHSH, CDR2 LQKENI, per germline. CDR3 DNA: TGTGCCAGCTCTCTTTGGACGGAGGGGTACAATGAGCAGTTCTTC. Protein sequence: CASSLWTEGYNEQFF.

This sequence joins TRBV5-5 and TRBJ2-5; D is uncertain. The CDR3 totals 13 residues. Between the trimmed V and J ends, which lost 0 bases and 5 bases, there was a span of 8 bases. Germline V gene data show CDR1 as SGHKS and CDR2 as YYEKEE (reference sequence). The DNA for the CDR3 is TGTGCCAGCAGCTTGGTTCCCCCGGAGACCCAGTACTTC. The encoded protein is CASSLVPPETQYF.

The chain combines TRBV2 with TRBJ2-2; D ambiguous. The CDR3 extends over 15 amino acids. CDR1 and CDR2 (germline): SNHLY, FYNNEI. The V gene lost 4 bases and the J gene lost 1 base, with 10 bases spanning the gap. The DNA for the CDR3 is TGTGCCAGCAGTGGTCTCCTAGTGAACACCGGGGAGCTGTTTTTT. Translating gives CASSGLLVNTGELFF.

This clone was recorded only once. The CDR3 spells CASSLVQGGATDTQYF. CDR3 in DNA: TGTGCCAGCAGCTTAGTGCAGGGAGGGGCAACAGATACGCAGTATTTT. The gene calls are TRBV11-2 and TRBJ2-3, with TRBD2 matching over 7 bases. The CDR3 sequence is 16 residues long. Trimming cost V 1 base and J 3 bases; bases outside gene matches: 7. In germline, CDR1 is SGHAT, CDR2 FQNNGV.

This clone was observed a single time. The chain has TRBV18 and TRBJ2-6; 10 nucleotides align to TRBD1. J gave up 0 bases and V 3 bases, and 14 bases lay outside the gene matches. CDR1 KGHSH and CDR2 LQKENI come from the germline V gene. The CDR3 totals 21 residues. CDR3 loop: CASSPRSEGQGQHSGANVLTF. In DNA, the CDR3 is TGTGCCAGCTCACCCCGAAGTGAGGGACAGGGGCAACACTCTGGGGCCAACGTCCTGACTTTC.

The chain uses TRBV27 and TRBJ1-5; D gene uncertain. This CDR3 is 16 amino acids long. Germline CDR1 MNHEY, CDR2 SMNVEV (reference sequence). Trimming left V 3 bases short and J 7 bases short, with 19 bases between. This CDR3 reads CASSFVSTLGYQPQHF. CDR3 bases: TGTGCCAGCAGTTTCGTCTCGACCCTTGGATACCAGCCCCAGCATTTT.

This chain links TRBV9 with TRBJ1-2; 9 nucleotides line up with TRBD1. The CDR3 runs 17 residues. V was clipped by 3 bases and J by 3 bases; unmatched bases: 12. Germline CDR1 reads SGDLS; CDR2 reads YYNGEE. The CDR3 loop is CASSAFTGGGKYYGYTF. The CDR3 DNA reads as TGTGCCAGCAGCGCATTCACAGGGGGCGGTAAATACTATGGCTACACCTTC.

The V gene is TRBV5-5, the J gene TRBJ2-3; D is unresolved. The CDR3 contains 13 residues. The V end lost 2 bases, the J end lost 0 bases, and 4 bases lay between the germline ends. Germline-derived CDR1 and CDR2 are SGHKS and YYEKEE (reference sequence). The CDR3 DNA reads TGTGCCAGCAGCTTTTCTAGCACAGATACGCAGTATTTT. Translation: CASSFSSTDTQYF.

The chain has TRBV4-3 and TRBJ2-1; 7 positions agree with TRBD2. Germline V gene lookup returns CDR1 LGHNA and CDR2 YSLEER. The CDR3 extends over 15 amino acids. V lost 2 bases to trimming and J lost 8 bases; unmatched junction nucleotides: 9. The DNA of the CDR3 is TGCGCCAGCAGCCAACGTCGACTAGCATTCGATGAGCAGTTCTTC. Translation gives CASSQRRLAFDEQFF.

This clone occurred a few times. The CDR3 nucleotides are TGTGCCAGCAGCTATCGTGATTACTCTAATGAAAAACTGTTTTTT. Translating it yields CASSYRDYSNEKLFF. V is TRBV11-2 and J is TRBJ1-4; D gene unclear. Deletions cut 4 bases from V and 3 bases from J, with 12 bases between. Per the germline V gene, CDR1 is SGHAT and CDR2 is FQNNGV. There are 15 residues in the CDR3.